This T cell receptor (beta chain) was documented in a study of T cell repertoires in cytomegalovirus infection. Study information: Public TCR beta signatures were indicative of both CMV infection and a matching HLA type. The study's findings and limits: Summed public TCR beta family frequency identified CMV carriers bearing the relevant HLA. Dominating the ex vivo response were TCR beta clonotypes that were CMV-specific and HLA-C-restricted.

Points on this clonotype: Its antigen is unidentified.

V dropped 0 bases and J dropped 4 bases, with 11 bases sitting between them. In germline, CDR1 is MNHNY, CDR2 SVGAGI (reference sequence). The CDR3 length is 15 residues. From the reads, TCRdb called clonotypes with MiXCR, one entry per CDR3 protein. Among about 570,000 distinct CDR3 sequences listed, around 40% were seen once. The sample was cultured PBMCs, taken from culture after CMV antigen stimulation. The TCR comes from a human donor in good health (CMV status not recorded). Some clones in this sample may be carry-over from other donors' samples. This chain connects TRBV6-6 to TRBJ2-3; D not resolved. In nucleotides, the CDR3 is TGTGCCAGCAGTTACTCGCGGCAACCGGCAGATACGCAGTATTTT. Protein: CASSYSRQPADTQYF.